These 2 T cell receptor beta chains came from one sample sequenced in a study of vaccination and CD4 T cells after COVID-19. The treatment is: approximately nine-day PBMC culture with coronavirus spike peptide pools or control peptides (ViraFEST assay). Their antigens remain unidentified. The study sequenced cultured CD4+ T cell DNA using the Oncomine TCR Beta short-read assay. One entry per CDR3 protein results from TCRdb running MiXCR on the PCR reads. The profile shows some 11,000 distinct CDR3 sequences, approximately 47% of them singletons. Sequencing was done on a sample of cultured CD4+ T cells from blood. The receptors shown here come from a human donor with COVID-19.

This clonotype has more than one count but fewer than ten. The CDR3 reads CSARHPWSGGGQPQHF. The CDR3 DNA sequence: TGCAGTGCTCGCCATCCCTGGTCCGGAGGAGGGCAGCCCCAGCATTTT. This chain joins TRBV20-1 and TRBJ1-5; no definite D call. Germline V lookup: CDR1 DFQATT, CDR2 SNEGSKA (reference sequence). V was pared by 5 bases and J by 7 bases, with 24 bases between. CDR3 length: 16 residues.

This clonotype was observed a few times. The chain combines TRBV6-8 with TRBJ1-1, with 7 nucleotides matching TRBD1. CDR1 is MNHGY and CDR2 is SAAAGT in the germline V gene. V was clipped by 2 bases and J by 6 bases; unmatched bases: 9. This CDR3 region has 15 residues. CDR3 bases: TGTGCCAGCAGTTACCCCGACAGGGTTGGTTCTGAAGCTTTCTTT. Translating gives CASSYPDRVGSEAFF.